Listed below are T cell receptor beta chains from one sample, sequenced in a study of blood T cell repertoires in COVID-19. Profiled with immunoSEQ multiplex PCR; TCRdb holds only in-frame clones, not every one. This sample has hundreds of thousands of clones, with around 90% found just once. The specimen sequenced was PBMCs or T cells enriched from blood (not recorded which). The source of these receptors is a woman aged 25 to 39 who had recovered from COVID-19. The CDR3 runs from the conserved cysteine through the conserved F or W. D genes are given only for firm matches. Size values are once, few and many counts, or a class for expanded clones, and some rows have none.

v_call	d_call	clone_size	j_call	cdr3_aa	cdr3_nt
TRBV19	NA	NA	TRBJ2-7	CASSIGPTYEQYF	TGTGCCAGTAGTATAGGGCCAACCTACGAGCAGTACTTC
TRBV27	NA	once	TRBJ1-1	CASMTAGMNTEAFF	TGTGCCAGCATGACGGCAGGGATGAACACTGAAGCTTTCTTT
TRBV13	NA	NA	TRBJ1-5	CASSLGGLSEWPQHF	TGTGCCAGCAGCTTAGGCGGTCTGTCGGAGTGGCCCCAGCATTTT
TRBV7-9	NA	few	TRBJ2-7	CASSFSLGVQGYEQYF	TGTGCCAGCAGCTTTTCTTTAGGCGTACAGGGCTACGAGCAGTACTTC
TRBV5-6	NA	NA	TRBJ2-3	CASSFPSTPTVRATDTQYF	TGTGCCAGCAGCTTCCCCTCAACCCCGACAGTTAGAGCCACAGATACGCAGTATTTT
TRBV5-4	TRBD2	NA	TRBJ2-3	CASSSGLAGVDTQYF	TGTGCCAGCAGCTCTGGACTAGCGGGGGTAGATACGCAGTATTTT
TRBV29-1	NA	NA	TRBJ2-1	CSVRQGINEQFF	TGCAGCGTGCGCCAGGGAATCAATGAGCAGTTCTTC
TRBV7-9	TRBD2	once	TRBJ2-1	CASSFPSGGHEQFF	TGTGCCAGCAGCTTCCCTAGCGGGGGCCATGAGCAGTTCTTC
TRBV5-6	TRBD1	NA	TRBJ1-5	CASSLFTGGFSVGQPQHF	TGTGCCAGCAGCTTATTCACAGGGGGGTTTAGCGTGGGTCAGCCCCAGCATTTT
TRBV28	NA	NA	TRBJ1-4	CASNNVRTGGFGEKLFF	TGTGCCAGCAACAATGTTAGGACTGGAGGGTTTGGTGAAAAACTGTTTTTT
TRBV5-4	NA	NA	TRBJ1-2	CASSLETVGDGYTF	TGTGCCAGCAGCTTGGAAACGGTGGGCGATGGCTACACCTTC
TRBV9	TRBD2	NA	TRBJ2-3	CASSAFSGADTQYF	TGTGCCAGCAGCGCGTTCAGCGGGGCTGATACGCAGTATTTT
TRBV28	NA	NA	TRBJ1-1	CASHGVNTEAFF	TGTGCCAGCCACGGGGTGAACACTGAAGCTTTCTTT
TRBV29-1	NA	NA	TRBJ1-3	CSVGTAGNTIYF	TGCAGCGTTGGGACAGCTGGAAACACCATATATTTT
TRBV10-3	TRBD1	once	TRBJ1-1	CAIRAETGLNTEAFF	TGTGCCATCAGAGCCGAGACAGGGTTGAACACTGAAGCTTTCTTT
TRBV5-5	TRBD2	NA	TRBJ2-3	CASFGQGLLAGGPDTQYF	TGTGCCAGCTTCGGACAGGGGCTACTAGCGGGAGGTCCAGATACGCAGTATTTT
TRBV7-2	NA	NA	TRBJ1-5	CASSKRGSNQPQHF	TGTGCCAGCAGTAAAAGGGGTAGCAATCAGCCCCAGCATTTT
TRBV28	NA	NA	TRBJ1-2	CASTNPGSSGSGYTF	TGTGCCAGCACCAATCCAGGGTCTAGCGGAAGCGGCTACACCTTC
TRBV28	NA	NA	TRBJ1-4	CASSLSGGVVEKLFF	TGTGCCAGCAGTTTAAGTGGAGGTGTCGTTGAAAAACTGTTTTTT
TRBV7-3	NA	NA	TRBJ2-1	CASSLFSRAYNEQFF	TGTGCCAGCAGCTTATTTTCCAGGGCCTACAATGAGCAGTTCTTC
TRBV9	TRBD1	once	TRBJ1-4	CASSVAMKGTGREKLFF	TGTGCCAGCAGCGTAGCGATGAAGGGGACAGGGCGTGAAAAACTGTTTTTT
TRBV7-2	NA	NA	TRBJ1-5	CASSLAGGAWSNQPQHF	TGTGCCAGCAGCTTAGCGGGGGGGGCGTGGAGCAATCAGCCCCAGCATTTT
TRBV27	TRBD1	NA	TRBJ2-7	CASADRVNYEQYF	TGTGCCAGCGCCGACAGGGTTAACTACGAGCAGTACTTC
TRBV5-4	NA	NA	TRBJ1-6	CASSMDTNPNSPLHF	TGTGCCAGCAGCATGGACACCAACCCGAATTCACCCCTCCACTTT
TRBV7-2	NA	NA	TRBJ1-5	CASSPDPGNQPQHF	TGTGCCAGCAGCCCAGATCCTGGCAATCAGCCCCAGCATTTT
TRBV24-1	TRBD1	few	TRBJ2-1	CATSEAGTGGNEQFF	TGTGCCACCAGTGAGGCCGGGACAGGGGGCAATGAGCAGTTCTTC
TRBV30	TRBD2	NA	TRBJ2-1	CAFLGLASDQFF	TGTGCCTTCCTAGGACTAGCAAGTGATCAGTTCTTC